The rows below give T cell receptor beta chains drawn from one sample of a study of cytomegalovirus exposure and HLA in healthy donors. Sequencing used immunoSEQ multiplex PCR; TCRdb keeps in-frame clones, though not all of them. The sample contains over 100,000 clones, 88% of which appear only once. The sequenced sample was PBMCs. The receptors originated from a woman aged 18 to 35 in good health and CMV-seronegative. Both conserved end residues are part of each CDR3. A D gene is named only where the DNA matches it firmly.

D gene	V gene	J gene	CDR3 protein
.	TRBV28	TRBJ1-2	CASSRQEYGYTF
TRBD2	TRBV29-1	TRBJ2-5	CSVEWGGRLAGDRETQYF
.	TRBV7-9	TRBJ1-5	CASSPAEGNQPQHF
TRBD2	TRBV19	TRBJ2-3	CASSPMGAGGGDTQYF
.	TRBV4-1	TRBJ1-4	CASSPGVPATNEKLFF
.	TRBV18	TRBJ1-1	CASSQDRTNTEAFF
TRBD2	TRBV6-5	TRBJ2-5	CASSYGGAQYF
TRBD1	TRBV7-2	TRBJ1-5	CASSLAPGQGAVNQPQHF
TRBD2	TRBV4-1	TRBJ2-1	CASSQHGAGLAGGASYNEQFF
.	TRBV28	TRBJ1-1	CASSFSLGVTGGMNTEAFF
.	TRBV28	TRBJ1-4	CASRRDRATNEKLFF
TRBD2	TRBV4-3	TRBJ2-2	CASSRGEGWGDTGELFF
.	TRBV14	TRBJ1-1	CASSQAGNEAFF
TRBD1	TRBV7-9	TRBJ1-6	CASSRPTGGDPPLHF
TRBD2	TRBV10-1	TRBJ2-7	CASSRRGGLHEQYF
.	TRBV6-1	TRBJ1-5	CASSPSGSNQPQHF
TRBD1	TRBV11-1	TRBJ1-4	CASSFGTGREKLFF
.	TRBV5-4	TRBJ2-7	CASSLYAGAGEQYF
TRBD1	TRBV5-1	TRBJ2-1	CASSVRTGGLDNEQFF
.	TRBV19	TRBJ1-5	CASSIGLRLPQPQHF
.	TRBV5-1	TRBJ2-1	CASSLGQRTYNEQFF
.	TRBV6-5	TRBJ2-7	CATTDPPGYEQYF
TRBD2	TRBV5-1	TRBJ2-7	CASRGLAGYEQYF